This T cell receptor beta chain was found in a study of cytomegalovirus exposure and HLA in healthy donors. A multiplex PCR was run with 60 Vbeta primers and 13 Jbeta primers. Data came from immunoSEQ multiplex PCR; TCRdb stores just in-frame clones and leaves some out. This table holds fewer than 150,000 clones. V lost 0 bases and J lost 7, with 17 bases in between. The germline V gene encodes CDR1 SGHRS and CDR2 YFSETQ. The CDR3 runs to 15 residues. Notes on this clone: Its antigen is unknown.

Nominal health characterized the donors when sampled, though unrecorded immune exposures were likely. Study findings and constraints: Likely technical artifact: a cluster of highly shared sequence variants.

The receptor's source is a middle-aged man in good health and CMV-seronegative. Sequenced input: PBMCs. This chain uses TRBV5-1 with TRBJ2-7, with a weak D call TRBD1 (5 bases). CDR3: CASSLAQGRVVEQYF. CDR3 in DNA: TGCGCCAGCAGCTTGGCTCAGGGTCGGGTCGTGGAGCAGTACTTC.